One and the same sample provided the 25 T cell receptor beta chains below, sequenced in a study of blood T cell repertoires in COVID-19. This table comes from immunoSEQ multiplex PCR, and its TCRdb copy is limited to in-frame clones, with some not included. The sample gives 250,000 to 300,000 clones, approximately 85% of which show up once; under 8% is in the top ten. Sequenced input: PBMCs or T cells enriched from blood (not recorded which). The source is a woman in her fifties or sixties who had been exposed to COVID-19.

V is TRBV6-1 and J is TRBJ2-7; 7 nucleotides align to TRBD2. The CDR3 has 16 amino acids. Per the germline V gene, CDR1 is MNHNS and CDR2 is SASEGT. The J segment lost 0 bases and the V segment lost 0 bases, leaving 5 bases of the junction unmatched. This CDR3 is CASSEARASGSYEQYF. DNA of the CDR3: TGTGCCAGCAGTGAAGCGAGGGCTAGCGGCTCCTACGAGCAGTACTTC.

The chain joins TRBV5-1 to TRBJ2-7; TRBD1 matches 7 bases. CDR3 length: 15 amino acids. The V and J ends lost 1 base and 3 bases, in that order; junction bases with no gene match: 7. The germline gives CDR1 SGHRS, CDR2 YFSETQ. The CDR3 DNA reads as TGCGCCAGCAGCTTGTCGGGGACAGTAGTCTACGAGCAGTACTTC. Translated, it gives CASSLSGTVVYEQYF.

This rearrangement joins TRBV14 to TRBJ1-1; a possible D gene is TRBD1 (6 bases). Per germline, CDR1 SGHDN and CDR2 FVKESK. Trimming took off 2 bases at V and 5 bases at J, with 15 bases between the two ends. This CDR3 comprises 15 residues. CDR3 coding DNA: TGTGCCAGCAGCCAAACTCTGGACAGAGATACTGAAGCTTTCTTT. It yields the protein CASSQTLDRDTEAFF.

The chain couples TRBV28 to TRBJ2-7; D might be TRBD1 (7 bases). The V gene's germline CDR1 is MDHEN and CDR2 SYDVKM. Trimming removed 5 bases at V and 4 bases at J, with 12 bases between. CDR3 length: 13 amino acids. CDR3 amino acids: CASSSRGRYEQYF. CDR3 nucleotides: TGTGCCAGCAGTAGCAGGGGGAGGTACGAGCAGTACTTC.

This sequence joins TRBV5-6 and TRBJ1-6; TRBD1 matches at 9 bases. This CDR3 spans 14 amino acids. Losses at the gene ends were 3 bases for V and 13 bases for J; bases not matched to a gene: 8. Per the germline V gene, CDR1 is SGHDT and CDR2 is YYEEEE. The CDR3 sequence is CASSSGTGRRPLHF. For the CDR3, the DNA is TGTGCCAGCAGCTCCGGGACAGGGAGACGGCCCCTCCACTTT.

The rearrangement links TRBV11-2 to TRBJ2-4; D is unresolved. The CDR3 is 13 amino acids. The germline gives CDR1 SGHAT, CDR2 FQNNGV. Trimming shortened V by 5 bases and J by 6 bases, and 11 bases separated the two germline ends. The CDR3 region has the DNA TGTGCCAGCAGCCCGGCTGACACAAACATTCAGTACTTC. Translation gives CASSPADTNIQYF.

V and J are TRBV5-1 and TRBJ1-2; TRBD1 is a possible D gene (5 bases). The germline gives CDR1 SGHRS, CDR2 YFSETQ. The CDR3 is 14 residues long. V shed 3 bases and J shed 2 bases, with 11 bases lying between them. CDR3 nucleotides: TGCGCCAGCAGCTACAGGCAGGCGAACTATGGCTACACCTTC. Amino acids: CASSYRQANYGYTF.

The chain combines TRBV24-1 with TRBJ1-5; 7 nucleotides align to TRBD1. The CDR3 consists of 15 residues. CDR1 and CDR2 (germline): KGHDR, SFDVKD. V lost 4 bases and J lost 5; bases outside the gene matches: 7. The CDR3 sequence: CATSETGFGDQPQHF. CDR3 in DNA: TGTGCCACCAGTGAGACAGGGTTCGGAGATCAGCCCCAGCATTTT.

This clone is a singleton in its sample. The junction differs from germline at one of its ends, possibly a read error. The V gene is TRBV11-2, the J gene TRBJ2-5; D remains unclear. In germline, CDR1 is SGHAT, CDR2 FQNNGV. The CDR3 covers 13 residues. CDR3 DNA: TGTGCCAGCAGCATAGACTGGGCAGGGACCCAGTACTTC. It encodes CASSIDWAGTQYF.

The rearrangement uses TRBV5-1 and TRBJ1-2; D is unclear. This CDR3 comprises 14 residues. Trimming pared 0 bases from V and 0 bases from J, leaving 6 bases between. The germline V gene has CDR1 SGHRS and CDR2 YFSETQ. The CDR3 DNA sequence: TGCGCCAGCAGCTTGGACACCACTAACTATGGCTACACCTTC. Translated: CASSLDTTNYGYTF.

The chain joins TRBV30 to TRBJ2-7; the match to TRBD1 covers 8 bases. The CDR3 is 15 amino acids. Germline CDR1 and CDR2: GTSNPN and SVGIG (reference sequence). With 4 bases clipped from V and 2 bases from J, the junction kept 10 bases outside the gene matches. The CDR3 protein is CAWKHRDRYPYEQYF. CDR3 sequence (DNA): TGTGCCTGGAAGCACCGGGACAGGTATCCCTACGAGCAGTACTTC.

The chain is built from TRBV18 and TRBJ2-3; maybe TRBD1 (5 bases). Germline-derived CDR1 and CDR2 are KGHSH and LQKENI. There are 15 residues in the CDR3. Trimming removed 3 bases from V and 3 bases from J, with 13 bases in between. CDR3: CASSPATAITDTQYF. DNA of the CDR3: TGTGCCAGCTCACCGGCGACAGCAATAACAGATACGCAGTATTTT.

The chain recombines TRBV5-6 with TRBJ2-3; unclear D gene. V was cut by 4 bases and J by 2 bases, with 17 bases left in between. Germline CDR1 and CDR2: SGHDT and YYEEEE. The CDR3 consists of 16 residues. CDR3 region: CASSVLYPGPTDTQYF. DNA for the CDR3: TGTGCCAGCAGCGTGCTATACCCCGGTCCCACAGATACGCAGTATTTT. The full variable domain, its missing parts supplied by reference TRBV5-6 and TRBJ2-3, is DAGVTQSPTHLIKTRGQQVTLRCSPKSGHDTVSWYQQALGQGPQFIFQYYEEEERQRGNFPDRFSGHQFPNYSSELNVNALLLGDSALYLCASSVLYPGPTDTQYFGPGTRLTVL.

The rearrangement joins TRBV4-2 to TRBJ1-1; maybe TRBD1 (5 bases). Trimming shortened V by 3 bases and J by 2 bases, and 7 bases separated the two germline ends. The V gene's germline CDR1 is LGHNA and CDR2 YNFKEQ. The length of the CDR3 is 13 residues. CDR3 amino acids: CASSQGQNTEAFF. CDR3 sequence (DNA): TGTGCCAGCAGCCAGGGGCAAAACACTGAAGCTTTCTTT.

The J gene is TRBJ2-2, the V gene TRBV29-1; possibly TRBD1 for D (6 bases). This CDR3 has 13 residues. Trimming cost V 8 bases and J 1 base, with 11 bases left between them. Per germline, CDR1 SQVTM and CDR2 ANQGSEA. Here the CDR3 reads CSIRGGNTGELFF. The CDR3 nucleotides read TGCAGCATAAGAGGGGGGAACACCGGGGAGCTGTTTTTT.

The rearrangement joins TRBV12-5 to TRBJ2-2, with D possibly being TRBD2 (5 bases). Germline CDR1 LGHNT, CDR2 FRNRAP. The ends were cut back, 0 bases at V and 6 bases at J, with 11 bases in the middle. This CDR3 region has 15 residues. As DNA, the CDR3 is TGTGCTAGTGGTTTGGTTCCTACTAGAGCCGGGGAGCTGTTTTTT. Protein product: CASGLVPTRAGELFF.

The chain recombines TRBV4-2 with TRBJ1-1; 8 bases are a match to TRBD1. CDR1 LGHNA and CDR2 YNFKEQ come from the germline V gene. This CDR3 has 15 residues. J lost 0 bases, V lost 1 base, and 1 base had no gene match. The CDR3 reads CASSQGTGMNTEAFF. Here the CDR3 DNA reads TGTGCCAGCAGCCAAGGGACAGGGATGAACACTGAAGCTTTCTTT.

The genes are TRBV10-3 and TRBJ1-3; TRBD1 agrees at 7 bases. This CDR3 spans 16 amino acids. With 5 bases clipped from V and 3 bases from J, the junction kept 10 bases outside the gene matches. Germline CDR1 ENHRY, CDR2 SYGVKD. The CDR3 nucleotides are TGTGCCATCAGTCCGTTGACACAGGGGTTTGGAAACACCATATATTTT. It is translated as CAISPLTQGFGNTIYF.

The J gene is TRBJ1-2, the V gene TRBV12-3 or TRBV12-4; 10 bases agree with TRBD1. Trimming at V came to 7 bases and at J to 6 bases, leaving 2 bases not matched to a gene. The CDR3 is made up of 12 amino acids. DNA of the CDR3: TGTGCCAGCATCGGGACAGGGGATGGCTACACCTTC. Translated: CASIGTGDGYTF.

This clone was detected only once. The chain links TRBV14 to TRBJ1-2; a possible D gene is TRBD1 (6 bases). The CDR3 length is 15 residues. CDR1 and CDR2 from the germline V gene are SGHDN and FVKESK. V was pared by 4 bases and J by 2 bases, with 14 bases between. The chain's CDR3 is CASSRRRGQNYGYTF. The CDR3 nucleotides are TGTGCCAGCAGCCGACGCAGGGGACAAAACTATGGCTACACCTTC. The full variable domain, rest sourced from reference TRBV14 and TRBJ1-2, is EAGVTQFPSHSVIEKGQTVTLRCDPISGHDNLYWYRRVMGKEIKFLLHFVKESKQDESGMPNNRFLAERTGGTYSTLKVQPAELEDSGVYFCASSRRRGQNYGYTFGSGTRLTVV.

The chain combines TRBV11-2 with TRBJ1-4, with D tentatively TRBD1 (6 bases). V dropped 0 bases and J dropped 10 bases, with 18 bases sitting between them. The CDR3 is 16 residues long. Per the germline V gene, CDR1 is SGHAT and CDR2 is FQNNGV. DNA of the CDR3: TGTGCCAGCAGCTTAGAGGTCGGCGTGATAGGGGGAAAACTGTTTTTT. Protein product: CASSLEVGVIGGKLFF.

This chain joins TRBV6-1 and TRBJ2-3, with D perhaps TRBD2 (5 bases). From germline, CDR1 is MNHNS and CDR2 SASEGT. V was shortened by 1 base and J by 11 bases, with 13 bases between the two germline ends. The CDR3 loop spans 13 amino acids. CDR3: CASSEGPGSRQYF. CDR3 coding DNA: TGTGCCAGCAGTGAAGGACCTGGGAGTAGGCAGTATTTT.

This clone was observed a few times. The chain recombines TRBV5-6 with TRBJ2-1; no clear D. CDR3 length: 13 amino acids. V lost 4 bases and J lost 9, with 14 bases in between. Germline loops: CDR1 SGHDT, CDR2 YYEEEE. The CDR3 region is CASSALQKPEQFF. CDR3 sequence (DNA): TGTGCCAGCAGCGCCTTACAGAAACCTGAGCAGTTCTTC. Full variable domain (remainder filled in from reference TRBV5-6 and TRBJ2-1): DAGVTQSPTHLIKTRGQQVTLRCSPKSGHDTVSWYQQALGQGPQFIFQYYEEEERQRGNFPDRFSGHQFPNYSSELNVNALLLGDSALYLCASSALQKPEQFFGPGTRLTVL.

V and J are TRBV9 and TRBJ2-5, with 7 bases lining up with TRBD2. The V and J ends lost 0 bases and 4 bases, in that order; junction bases with no gene match: 6. Germline loops: CDR1 SGDLS, CDR2 YYNGEE. The length of the CDR3 is 15 residues. This CDR3 is CASSVAHGGLETQYF. CDR3 sequence (DNA): TGTGCCAGCAGCGTAGCGCACGGGGGGTTAGAGACCCAGTACTTC.

The rearrangement uses TRBV27 and TRBJ2-1, with 8 bases fitting TRBD2. Germline CDR1 and CDR2: MNHEY and SMNVEV (reference sequence). The trim removed 6 bases at V and 7 bases at J, leaving 11 bases unmatched. The CDR3 totals 15 residues. CDR3 in DNA: TGTGCCAGCAGACCCTTCGAGGGACTAGTTAATGAGCAGTTCTTC. Encoded protein: CASRPFEGLVNEQFF.